The TCR beta chain under discussion was sequenced for a study of blood T cell repertoires in COVID-19 (dated by TCRdb to about 2020). For context, the study as a whole: Samples from collaborators originated in the United States, Italy and Spain and spanned both the acute and convalescent phases of COVID-19. The prospective study material was composed of cDNA or gDNA derived from T cells, B-cell-depleted T cells, or PBMCs. Subjects who had been exposed to COVID-19, were actively infected with it, or had recovered from it provided the deeply sampled blood TCRbeta repertoires that made up the dataset. The repertoires were made available in a free public database intended to serve as a resource for research on the immune response to SARS-CoV-2. The samples were drawn from two sources: the first 160 participants of the ongoing ImmuneRACE study, and 1,254 subjects contributed by 6 global collaborators. Sample metadata almost always included a de-identified subject ID, COVID-19 status, age in years and sex. Where available, HLA class I and class II types were obtained from metadata supplied by the sample provider rather than from assay-based typing.

Each collaborating institution followed its own protocols to collect whole blood in K2EDTA tubes. Collaborator samples were shipped for TCRbeta analysis as frozen whole blood, isolated PBMCs, or DNA extracted from either sample type. The study at large found these results: The quantity of clinical and demographic metadata differed by source and by participant and was supplied without curation.

This clone was detected only a few times. There is no known antigen for this receptor. One base away there is no much larger clone; base qualities are not given. From the cysteine up to the phenylalanine, the CDR3 has a length of 12 residues. This entry keeps only the CDR3 DNA: 36 bases, framed from base 1. CDR1 MDHEN and CDR2 SYDVKM were looked up in the germline V gene. TCRbeta CDR3 regions were amplified from genomic DNA using the immunoSEQ Assay, a bias-controlled multiplex PCR. Under the source paper's analysis protocol: The number of nucleated cells in each sample was estimated by amplification of reference gene primers within the assay. Sequence reads were collapsed and filtered to measure the absolute abundance of every unique TCRbeta CDR3 rearrangement. Productive Simpson clonality was computed per sample as the square root of Simpson's diversity index over productive rearrangements. TCRdb carries this immuneACCESS record with in-frame sequences only. Its versions omit some clonotypes, under half of them owing to an unresolved V gene in the studies checked, with the rest unexplained. The DNA was the basis for D and trimming; V, J and clone size are from that table. The sample data list under 130,000 clones, and roughly 69% of these were observed just once. In total, the top ten clones hold 5% to 6.5% of the sample.

Sequences were obtained from peripheral blood. The chain joins TRBV28 to TRBJ1-5; TRBD1 might be the D gene, on 5 matching bases. This receptor was taken from a man older than 75 with acute or convalescent COVID-19. The nucleotide sequence is TGTGCGGTGCGGGGGACGAATCAGCCCCAGCATTTT. It is translated as CAVRGTNQPQHF. Full variable domain (CDR3 extended with the reference TRBV28 and TRBJ1-5 proteins): DVKVTQSSRYLVKRTGEKVFLECVQDMDHENMFWYRQDPGLGLRLIYFSYDVKMKEKGDIPEGYSVSREKKERFSLILESASTNQTSMYLCAVRGTNQPQHFGDGTRLSIL.